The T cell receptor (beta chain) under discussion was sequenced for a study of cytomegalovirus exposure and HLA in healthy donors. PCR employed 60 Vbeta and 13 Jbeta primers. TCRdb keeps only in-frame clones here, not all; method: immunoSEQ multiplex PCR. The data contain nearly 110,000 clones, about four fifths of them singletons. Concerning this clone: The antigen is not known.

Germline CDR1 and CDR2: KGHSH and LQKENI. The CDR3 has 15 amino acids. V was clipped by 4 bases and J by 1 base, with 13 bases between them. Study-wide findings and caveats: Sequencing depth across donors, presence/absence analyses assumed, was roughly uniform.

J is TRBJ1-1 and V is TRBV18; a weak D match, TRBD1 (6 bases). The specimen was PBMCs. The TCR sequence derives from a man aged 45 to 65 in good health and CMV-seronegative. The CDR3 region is CASSRGAGENTEAFF. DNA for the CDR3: TGTGCCAGCTCACGAGGGGCAGGGGAGAACACTGAAGCTTTCTTT.